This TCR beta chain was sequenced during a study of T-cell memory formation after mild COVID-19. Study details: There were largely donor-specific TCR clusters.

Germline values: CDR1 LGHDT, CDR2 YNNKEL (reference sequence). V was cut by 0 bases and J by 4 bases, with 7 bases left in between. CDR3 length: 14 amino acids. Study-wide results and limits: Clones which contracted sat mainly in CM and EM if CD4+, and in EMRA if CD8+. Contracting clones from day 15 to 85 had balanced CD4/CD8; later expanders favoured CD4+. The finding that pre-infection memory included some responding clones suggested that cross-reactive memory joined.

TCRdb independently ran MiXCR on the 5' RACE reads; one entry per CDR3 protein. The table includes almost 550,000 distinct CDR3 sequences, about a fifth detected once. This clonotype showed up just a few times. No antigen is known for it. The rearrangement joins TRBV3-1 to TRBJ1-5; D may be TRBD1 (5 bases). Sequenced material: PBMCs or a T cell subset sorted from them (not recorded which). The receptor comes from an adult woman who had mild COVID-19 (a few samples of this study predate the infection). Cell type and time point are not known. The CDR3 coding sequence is TGTGCCAGCAGCCAAGAGGGGGGGAATCAGCCCCAGCATTTT. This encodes CASSQEGGNQPQHF.